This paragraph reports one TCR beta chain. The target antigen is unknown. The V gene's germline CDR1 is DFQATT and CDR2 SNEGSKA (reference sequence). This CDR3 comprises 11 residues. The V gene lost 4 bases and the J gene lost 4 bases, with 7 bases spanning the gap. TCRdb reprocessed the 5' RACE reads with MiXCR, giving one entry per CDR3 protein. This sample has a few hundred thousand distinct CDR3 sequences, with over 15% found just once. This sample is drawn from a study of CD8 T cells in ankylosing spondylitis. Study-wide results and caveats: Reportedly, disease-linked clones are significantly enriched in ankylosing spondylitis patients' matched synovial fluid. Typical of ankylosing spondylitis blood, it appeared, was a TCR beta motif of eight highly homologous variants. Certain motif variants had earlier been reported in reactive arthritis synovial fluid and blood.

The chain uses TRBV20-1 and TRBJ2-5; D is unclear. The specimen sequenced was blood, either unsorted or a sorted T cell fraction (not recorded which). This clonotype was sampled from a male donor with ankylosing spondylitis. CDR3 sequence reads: CSATGLETQYF. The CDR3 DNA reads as TGCAGTGCTACAGGTTTAGAGACCCAGTACTTC.